This entry lists 26 T cell receptor beta chains sequenced from one sample in a study of blood T cell repertoires in COVID-19. Profiling relied on immunoSEQ multiplex PCR, and the TCRdb table lists in-frame clones only, not all of them. The data contain roughly 280,000 clones, approximately 86% of them singletons. Source material: peripheral blood. The receptors derive from a woman aged 55-70 years with COVID-19, enrolled during active disease.

V and J are TRBV11-2 and TRBJ2-2; D is possibly TRBD2 (7 bases). The CDR3 length is 17 residues. The germline V gene has CDR1 SGHAT and CDR2 FQNNGV. V was trimmed by 2 bases and J by 4 bases, leaving 17 bases between them. CDR3 bases: TGTGCCAGCAGCTTACGGGCGGGGGCACGCGGCACCGGGGAGCTGTTTTTT. Its protein product is CASSLRAGARGTGELFF.

This rearrangement joins TRBV5-1 to TRBJ2-4; 9 bases align to TRBD1. The CDR3 has 16 residues. Trimming took 4 bases from V and 7 from J; bases not matched to a gene: 12. Germline V gene lookup returns CDR1 SGHRS and CDR2 YFSETQ. The CDR3 DNA reads TGCGCCAGCAGCCCCCTCCGGGACAGGGTTCTTAACATTCAGTACTTC. Amino acid sequence: CASSPLRDRVLNIQYF.

V and J are TRBV5-1 and TRBJ2-1, with TRBD2 identical over 11 bases. The germline V gene encodes CDR1 SGHRS and CDR2 YFSETQ. The CDR3 has 17 amino acids. The trim removed 0 bases at V and 9 bases at J, leaving 11 bases unmatched. CDR3 sequence: CASSLAATSGSRGEQFF. The DNA for the CDR3 is TGCGCCAGCAGCTTGGCGGCCACTAGCGGGAGCCGTGGTGAGCAGTTCTTC.

The genes are TRBV7-6 and TRBJ2-1, with D uncertain. Trimming cost V 5 bases and J 7 bases, with 6 bases left between them. The CDR3 runs to 11 residues. Germline V gene lookup returns CDR1 SGHVS and CDR2 FNYEAQ. In DNA, the CDR3 is TGTGCCAGCAGCCTACAGAATGAGCAGTTCTTC. Translation: CASSLQNEQFF. The full variable domain, in which reference TRBV7-6 and TRBJ2-1 provide the parts outside the CDR3, is GAGVSQSPRYKVTKRGQDVALRCDPISGHVSLYWYRQALGQGPEFLTYFNYEAQQDKSGLPNDRFSAERPEGSISTLTIQRTEQRDSAMYRCASSLQNEQFFGPGTRLTVL.

The CDR3 protein is CASSDGQGVGNSPLHF. In DNA, the CDR3 is TGTGCCAGCAGCGACGGACAGGGGGTAGGGAATTCACCCCTCCACTTT. The rearrangement joins TRBV7-9 to TRBJ1-6, with 10 bases identical to TRBD1. Trimming took 5 bases from V and 7 from J; bases not matched to a gene: 8. Germline CDR1 is SEHNR and CDR2 is FQNEAQ (reference sequence). The CDR3 has 16 amino acids.

The chain employs TRBV4-3 and TRBJ1-4; D not certain. Germline V gene sequence: CDR1 LGHNA, CDR2 YSLEER. CDR3 length: 15 residues. V lost 0 bases and J lost 6, with 11 bases in between. CDR3 in DNA: TGCGCCAGCAGCCAAGAATGGAGCCATCATGAAAAACTGTTTTTT. The encoded protein is CASSQEWSHHEKLFF.

The rearrangement joins TRBV2 to TRBJ2-3, with D perhaps matching TRBD2 (5 bases). Germline loops: CDR1 SNHLY, CDR2 FYNNEI. The CDR3 extends over 11 amino acids. Trimming cost V 8 bases and J 5 bases, with 8 bases left between them. CDR3 region: CASGSGDTQYF. As DNA, the CDR3 is TGTGCCAGCGGGAGTGGAGATACGCAGTATTTT.

V usage is TRBV3-1 (or the pseudogene TRBV3-2) and J usage is TRBJ2-1; 15 nucleotides match TRBD2. V lost 0 bases, J lost 9 bases, and 3 bases stayed unmatched. This CDR3 contains 16 residues. CDR1 and CDR2 (germline): LGHDT, YNNKEL (reference sequence). The CDR3 is CASSQEGLAGGREQFF. In nucleotides, the CDR3 is TGTGCCAGCAGCCAAGAAGGACTAGCGGGAGGGCGTGAGCAGTTCTTC.

This chain uses TRBV9 with TRBJ2-5; TRBD1 might be the D (5 bases). The length of the CDR3 is 15 residues. Trimming removed 0 bases at V and 5 bases at J, with 14 bases between. Germline V gene data show CDR1 as SGDLS and CDR2 as YYNGEE. The CDR3 spells CASSVATGLRETQYF. The CDR3 nucleotides are TGTGCCAGCAGCGTAGCTACAGGTTTGCGGGAGACCCAGTACTTC.

This chain links TRBV11-2 with TRBJ1-1, with D possibly being TRBD1 (6 bases). The CDR3 extends over 17 amino acids. V gave up 5 bases and J gave up 0 bases, with 19 bases separating them. Per germline, CDR1 SGHAT and CDR2 FQNNGV. CDR3 in amino acids: CASSPPTGLLMNTEAFF. CDR3 sequence (DNA): TGTGCCAGCAGCCCCCCTACAGGGTTACTCATGAACACTGAAGCTTTCTTT.

This chain joins TRBV18 and TRBJ1-4, with TRBD1 identical over 7 bases. The J segment lost 4 bases and the V segment lost 3 bases, leaving 5 bases of the junction unmatched. This CDR3 comprises 15 residues. Germline CDR1 reads KGHSH; CDR2 reads LQKENI. CDR3 amino acids: CASSPEDRINEKLFF. CDR3 nucleotides: TGTGCCAGCTCACCCGAGGACAGGATTAATGAAAAACTGTTTTTT.

The gene calls are TRBV7-2 and TRBJ1-2; 11 bases map to TRBD1. Germline-derived CDR1 and CDR2 are SGHTA and FQGNSA. There are 14 residues in the CDR3. The trim removed 5 bases at V and 6 bases at J, leaving 5 bases unmatched. CDR3 in DNA: TGTGCCAGCAGCCCGTCGGACAGGGGGCATGGCTACACCTTC. Translation gives CASSPSDRGHGYTF.

The rearrangement links TRBV6-5 to TRBJ2-5, with TRBD2 matching 12 bases. V dropped 6 bases and J dropped 3; count of bases not matched to a gene: 2. CDR1 is MNHEY, CDR2 SVGAGI, per germline. This CDR3 contains 14 residues. The CDR3: CASRRLAGEETQYF. The CDR3 DNA is TGTGCCAGCAGAAGACTAGCGGGAGAAGAGACCCAGTACTTC.

This clone has just one count. The chain is built from TRBV5-6 and TRBJ2-1; D not certain. The length of the CDR3 is 11 residues. Germline V gives CDR1 SGHDT, CDR2 YYEEEE. V gave up 6 bases and J gave up 8 bases, with 9 bases separating them. In nucleotides, the CDR3 is TGTGCCAGCATCGCGATTGATGAGCAGTTCTTC. Its protein product is CASIAIDEQFF.

In nucleotides, the CDR3 is TGTGCCAGCAGTGCCTGGACAGGGGGGGGCAATGAGCAGTTCTTC. Translation: CASSAWTGGGNEQFF. The chain uses TRBV27 and TRBJ2-1; 10 positions agree with TRBD1. Unmatched junction bases numbered 7, after V lost 5 bases and J lost 6 bases. Germline V gives CDR1 MNHEY, CDR2 SMNVEV (reference sequence). The CDR3 covers 15 residues.

This sequence joins TRBV5-4 and TRBJ1-6, with D possibly being TRBD1 (5 bases). The germline gives CDR1 SGHNT, CDR2 YYREEE (reference sequence). With 5 bases removed from V and 3 bases from J, the gap between germline ends came to 15 bases. CDR3 size: 16 residues. CDR3 region: CASRSYGGGYNSPLHF. The CDR3 DNA is TGTGCCAGCAGGTCGTACGGGGGAGGCTATAATTCACCCCTCCACTTT.

The V and J genes are TRBV13 and TRBJ2-1; possible D gene TRBD2, 6 bases. CDR3 length: 18 amino acids. Germline V lookup: CDR1 PRHDT, CDR2 FYEKMQ (reference sequence). V was shortened by 4 bases and J by 4 bases, with 23 bases between the two germline ends. DNA for the CDR3: TGTGCCAGCAGCTACCGCGGGGTAGGGACGGCCCAGTACAATGAGCAGTTCTTC. Translation: CASSYRGVGTAQYNEQFF. The whole variable domain, remainder taken from reference TRBV13 and TRBJ2-1, is AAGVIQSPRHLIKEKRETATLKCYPIPRHDTVYWYQQGPGQDPQFLISFYEKMQSDKGSIPDRFSAQQFSDYHSELNMSSLELGDSALYFCASSYRGVGTAQYNEQFFGPGTRLTVL.

The rearrangement links TRBV27 to TRBJ2-7, with D unresolved. Germline V lookup: CDR1 MNHEY, CDR2 SMNVEV (reference sequence). Trimming took 2 bases from V and 2 from J, leaving 16 bases between them. The CDR3 is 16 residues long. CDR3 residues: CASSLRGDSPTYEQYF. The CDR3 coding sequence is TGTGCCAGCAGTTTACGCGGTGACTCTCCTACCTACGAGCAGTACTTC.

J is TRBJ1-2 and V is TRBV5-1; D might be TRBD1 (5 bases). Germline V gives CDR1 SGHRS, CDR2 YFSETQ. There are 14 residues in the CDR3. V dropped 1 base and J dropped 6 bases, with 13 bases sitting between them. CDR3 sequence (DNA): TGCGCCAGCAGCTTGAGGGGACTGGGGGATGGCTACACCTTC. Translating gives CASSLRGLGDGYTF. The full variable domain, its missing parts supplied by reference TRBV5-1 and TRBJ1-2, is KAGVTQTPRYLIKTRGQQVTLSCSPISGHRSVSWYQQTPGQGLQFLFEYFSETQRNKGNFPGRFSGRQFSNSRSEMNVSTLELGDSALYLCASSLRGLGDGYTFGSGTRLTVV.

The chain is built from TRBV25-1 and TRBJ2-7; D is possibly TRBD1 (5 bases). V was shortened by 2 bases and J by 7 bases, with 24 bases between the two germline ends. The CDR3 contains 17 residues. The germline V gene encodes CDR1 MGHDK and CDR2 SYGVNS. The CDR3 loop is CASSERAGPIPIREQYF. The CDR3 DNA follows: TGTGCCAGCAGTGAAAGGGCAGGGCCTATCCCAATACGTGAGCAGTACTTC.

The sample holds many counts of this clone. The chain combines TRBV5-1 with TRBJ2-1; 12 nucleotides match TRBD2. Per the germline V gene, CDR1 is SGHRS and CDR2 is YFSETQ. The length of the CDR3 is 16 residues. J gave up 9 bases and V 0 bases, and 7 bases lay outside the gene matches. DNA of the CDR3: TGCGCCAGCAGCTTGGGGTCTAGCGGGAGGGGGAGTGAGCAGTTCTTC. Translated, it gives CASSLGSSGRGSEQFF.

The V gene is TRBV9, the J gene TRBJ2-1, with 8 bases matching TRBD2. Germline lookup yields CDR1 SGDLS and CDR2 YYNGEE. This CDR3 region has 16 residues. Unmatched junction bases numbered 9, after V lost 3 bases and J lost 4 bases. The CDR3 nucleotides are TGTGCCAGCAGCGAAAAAGCGGGAGTGTTATACAATGAGCAGTTCTTC. Translating it yields CASSEKAGVLYNEQFF. Full variable domain (outside the CDR3, taken from reference TRBV9 and TRBJ2-1): DSGVTQTPKHLITATGQRVTLRCSPRSGDLSVYWYQQSLDQGLQFLIQYYNGEERAKGNILERFSAQQFPDLHSELNLSSLELGDSALYFCASSEKAGVLYNEQFFGPGTRLTVL.

The gene calls are TRBV2 and TRBJ2-2, with a possible D match to TRBD2 (5 bases). Germline V lookup: CDR1 SNHLY, CDR2 FYNNEI. V gave up 8 bases and J gave up 0 bases, with 13 bases separating them. The CDR3 runs 15 residues. The CDR3 loop is CASLRGRSNTGELFF. For the CDR3, the DNA is TGTGCCAGCCTGCGCGGGCGCTCGAACACCGGGGAGCTGTTTTTT. Filled out from reference TRBV2 and TRBJ2-2, the complete variable domain reads EPEVTQTPSHQVTQMGQEVILRCVPISNHLYFYWYRQILGQKVEFLVSFYNNEISEKSEIFDDQFSVERPDGSNFTLKIRSTKLEDSAMYFCASLRGRSNTGELFFGEGSRLTVL.

This sequence joins TRBV19 and TRBJ1-1, with 8 bases lining up with TRBD1. Germline CDR1 reads LNHDA; CDR2 reads SQIVND (reference sequence). The CDR3 sequence is 15 residues long. The V gene end was trimmed by 6 bases and the J gene end by 0 bases; junction bases not matched to a gene: 6. For the CDR3, the DNA is TGTGCCAGTAGGCAACAGGGGGTGGTGAACACTGAAGCTTTCTTT. Translating gives CASRQQGVVNTEAFF.

This chain links TRBV10-3 with TRBJ2-7, with TRBD1 as a possible D gene (6 bases). CDR3 size: 12 residues. Per germline, CDR1 ENHRY and CDR2 SYGVKD. V shed 8 bases and J shed 7 bases, with 15 bases lying between them. CDR3 loop: CAIRGRGWEQYF. The DNA of the CDR3 is TGTGCCATCCGGGGCAGGGGCTGGGAGCAGTACTTC.

The rearrangement uses TRBV28 and TRBJ1-1; D is unresolved. V lost 6 bases, J lost 3 bases, and 8 bases lay in between. The CDR3 loop spans 12 amino acids. The germline gives CDR1 MDHEN, CDR2 SYDVKM. This chain's CDR3 is CASSWGDTEAFF. The CDR3 nucleotides read TGTGCCAGCAGCTGGGGAGACACTGAAGCTTTCTTT.